One and the same sample provided the 22 T cell receptor beta chains below, sequenced in a study of blood T cell repertoires in COVID-19. Sequencing used immunoSEQ multiplex PCR; TCRdb keeps in-frame clones, though not all of them. The sample shows approximately 140,000 clones, approximately 80% of them seen only once. Input material: peripheral blood. The source is a human donor in a cohort sampled during active COVID-19.

The chain employs TRBV9 and TRBJ2-7; D is perhaps TRBD2 (6 bases). Trimming stripped 1 base from V and 1 base from J, with 12 bases between. The germline V gene has CDR1 SGDLS and CDR2 YYNGEE. The CDR3 length is 15 residues. CDR3 region: CASSVSLAQSYEQYF. The CDR3 coding sequence is TGTGCCAGCAGCGTAAGCCTAGCGCAGTCCTACGAGCAGTACTTC.

The V gene is TRBV5-1, the J gene TRBJ2-7, with D possibly matching TRBD2 (5 bases). Germline V gives CDR1 SGHRS, CDR2 YFSETQ. The CDR3 runs to 13 residues. Trimming took 0 bases from V and 6 from J, leaving 10 bases between them. The CDR3 bases are TGCGCCAGCAGCTTGGACGGGGTAGGCGAGCAGTACTTC. Its translation: CASSLDGVGEQYF.

The chain's CDR3 is CASSLQRGSYNEQFF. In nucleotides, the CDR3 is TGTGCCAGCAGCTTGCAGCGGGGTTCCTACAATGAGCAGTTCTTC. The gene calls are TRBV5-6 and TRBJ2-1; TRBD2 matches at 7 bases. The V gene's germline CDR1 is SGHDT and CDR2 YYEEEE. The CDR3 sequence is 15 residues long. V lost 1 base, J lost 1 base, and 2 bases stayed unmatched.

This chain uses TRBV9 with TRBJ2-5, with D possibly TRBD1 on 6 matching bases. In germline, CDR1 is SGDLS, CDR2 YYNGEE. The CDR3 consists of 13 residues. The V end lost 3 bases, the J end lost 1 base, and 7 bases lay between the germline ends. CDR3 nucleotides: TGTGCCAGCAGCGGGGGGCTCCAAGAGACCCAGTACTTC. Translation: CASSGGLQETQYF.

The J gene is TRBJ1-2, the V gene TRBV6-5; 7 nucleotides agree with TRBD1. This CDR3 has 13 amino acids. Germline loops: CDR1 MNHEY, CDR2 SVGAGI. Trimming at V came to 0 bases and at J to 7 bases, leaving 2 bases not matched to a gene. CDR3 sequence (DNA): TGTGCCAGCAGTTACTCGAACAGGGGTGGCTACACCTTC. This encodes CASSYSNRGGYTF.

The chain combines TRBV5-4 with TRBJ1-2; 9 nucleotides match TRBD1. There are 15 residues in the CDR3. Germline V lookup: CDR1 SGHNT, CDR2 YYREEE (reference sequence). V dropped 5 bases and J dropped 4; count of bases not matched to a gene: 9. In nucleotides, the CDR3 is TGTGCCAGCAGGCTGGACAGGGGAACGTTCTATGGCTACACCTTC. Amino acid sequence: CASRLDRGTFYGYTF.

CDR3 coding DNA: TGTGCCAGCAGCCCACCAGGGGCGAGAACCGGGGAGCTGTTTTTT. Translating it yields CASSPPGARTGELFF. V and J are TRBV9 and TRBJ2-2; possible D gene TRBD1, 6 bases. Germline lookup yields CDR1 SGDLS and CDR2 YYNGEE. V dropped 4 bases and J dropped 5 bases, with 15 bases sitting between them. This CDR3 has 15 amino acids.

The chain couples TRBV7-2 to TRBJ1-2; no definite D call. Germline CDR1 is SGHTA and CDR2 is FQGNSA. The CDR3 length is 16 residues. The V and J ends lost 5 bases and 3 bases respectively, with 19 bases between them. The DNA for the CDR3 is TGTGCCAGCAGCGTTTCTTCGGCGCGGCGGGACTATGGCTACACCTTC. Translated: CASSVSSARRDYGYTF.

The chain joins TRBV19 to TRBJ1-4; D perhaps matches TRBD1 (6 bases). The CDR3 length is 14 residues. Trimming took 3 bases from V and 4 from J, leaving 9 bases between them. CDR1 is LNHDA and CDR2 is SQIVND in the germline V gene (reference sequence). The CDR3 spells CASSIGQNNEKLFF. In DNA, the CDR3 is TGTGCCAGTAGTATCGGACAGAATAATGAAAAACTGTTTTTT.

Ten or more counts support this clone. The V call is TRBV6-6, the J call TRBJ2-5; the match to TRBD1 covers 11 bases. The CDR3 has 23 amino acids. Trimming took 5 bases from V and 2 from J; bases not matched to a gene: 28. Germline V gives CDR1 MNHNY, CDR2 SVGAGI (reference sequence). This CDR3 reads CASSRPLDRGRFYRTSRQETQYF. DNA of the CDR3: TGTGCCAGCAGTCGACCCCTGGACAGGGGGCGGTTCTACCGAACGAGTAGACAAGAGACCCAGTACTTC.

This sequence joins TRBV18 and TRBJ1-4; 10 bases are shared with TRBD1. The CDR3 contains 17 residues. Germline-derived CDR1 and CDR2 are KGHSH and LQKENI. V was clipped by 4 bases and J by 7 bases; unmatched bases: 12. In DNA, the CDR3 is TGTGCCAGCTCACTCTCCTTAGCGACAGGGGGCGGTGAAAAACTGTTTTTT. This codes for CASSLSLATGGGEKLFF.

V usage is TRBV12-3 or TRBV12-4 and J usage is TRBJ2-7, with 7 bases aligning to TRBD1. Losses at the gene ends were 5 bases for V and 3 bases for J; bases not matched to a gene: 4. The CDR3 extends over 13 amino acids. The DNA for the CDR3 is TGTGCCAGCAGTCCCAGGACAGGCTACGAGCAGTACTTC. Translated: CASSPRTGYEQYF.

The chain has TRBV7-2 and TRBJ1-2, with 10 nucleotides matching TRBD1. The V gene end was trimmed by 6 bases and the J gene end by 5 bases; junction bases not matched to a gene: 3. Germline V gene data show CDR1 as SGHTA and CDR2 as FQGNSA. This CDR3 comprises 13 residues. CDR3 residues: CASRWGQGYGYTF. CDR3 nucleotides: TGTGCCAGCAGGTGGGGACAGGGGTATGGCTACACCTTC.

This chain connects TRBV4-1 to TRBJ1-5, with D possibly TRBD1 on 5 matching bases. Germline lookup yields CDR1 MGHRA and CDR2 YSYEKL. V shed 4 bases and J shed 0 bases, with 10 bases lying between them. CDR3 length: 15 residues. CDR3 residues: CASSPLTVSNQPQHF. Written as DNA, the CDR3 is TGCGCCAGCAGCCCGTTGACAGTTAGCAATCAGCCCCAGCATTTT.

This chain uses TRBV4-2 with TRBJ2-5, with a tentative D call TRBD2 (5 bases). V lost 0 bases and J lost 3, with 11 bases in between. This CDR3 contains 15 residues. Germline V gene sequence: CDR1 LGHNA, CDR2 YNFKEQ. The DNA of the CDR3 is TGTGCCAGCAGCCAAGATCCGCTAGCAGAAGAGACCCAGTACTTC. This translates into CASSQDPLAEETQYF.

The rearrangement links TRBV6-5 to TRBJ1-2; 7 nucleotides line up with TRBD1. CDR3 length equals 12 residues. J gave up 4 bases and V 9 bases, and 5 bases lay outside the gene matches. Germline CDR1 is MNHEY and CDR2 is SVGAGI. CDR3 nucleotide sequence: TGTGCCAGTAAGACAGGGCCCTATGGCTACACCTTC. This encodes CASKTGPYGYTF.

This chain links TRBV6-5 with TRBJ1-1; TRBD1 aligns across 9 bases. Trimming removed 5 bases from V and 11 bases from J; junction bases left unmatched: 9. The length of the CDR3 is 13 residues. From germline, CDR1 is MNHEY and CDR2 SVGAGI. CDR3 nucleotide sequence: TGTGCCAGCAGTCGACGACAGGGGGATTCGGCTTTCTTT. It is translated as CASSRRQGDSAFF.

V usage is TRBV10-3 and J usage is TRBJ2-3, with TRBD1 identical over 11 bases. The CDR3 sequence is 19 residues long. Germline assignment: CDR1 ENHRY and CDR2 SYGVKD. The V segment lost 3 bases and the J segment 4 bases; nucleotides outside the gene matches: 15. CDR3 region: CAISEKRTGTGGVADTQYF. The CDR3 DNA follows: TGTGCCATCAGTGAAAAAAGAACCGGGACAGGGGGAGTCGCAGATACGCAGTATTTT.

This clone was seen more than once but under ten times. J is TRBJ1-6 and V is TRBV11-2; D call uncertain. Germline values: CDR1 SGHAT, CDR2 FQNNGV. The CDR3 totals 13 residues. Trimming pared 1 base from V and 10 bases from J, leaving 8 bases between. DNA of the CDR3: TGTGCCAGCAGCTTAGGAGAAGCGTCACCCCTCCACTTT. This codes for CASSLGEASPLHF.

The chain recombines TRBV25-1 with TRBJ2-3, with 7 bases matching TRBD2. The CDR3 runs to 15 residues. The ends lost 7 bases at V and 5 bases at J; junction bases unmatched: 12. Germline V gene data show CDR1 as MGHDK and CDR2 as SYGVNS. CDR3 DNA sequence: TGTGCCAGCACTCCCCATGGGGGGGGTGGAGATACGCAGTATTTT. Encoded protein: CASTPHGGGGDTQYF.

This chain links TRBV7-8 with TRBJ1-3, with D maybe TRBD1 (6 bases). There are 14 residues in the CDR3. Germline CDR1 SGHVS, CDR2 FQNEAQ. V was pared by 5 bases and J by 6 bases, with 14 bases between. The CDR3 region is CASSLTGLVNTIYF. The CDR3 DNA reads TGTGCCAGCAGCCTTACAGGGTTGGTAAACACCATATATTTT.

The J gene is TRBJ1-1, the V gene TRBV28; 8 bases fit TRBD1. Germline trimming cut 3 bases from V and 6 bases from J; bases unmatched to any gene: 9. Germline V gives CDR1 MDHEN, CDR2 SYDVKM. CDR3 length: 15 residues. The CDR3 loop is CASSFGRGPFAEAFF. In nucleotides, the CDR3 is TGTGCCAGCAGTTTTGGCAGGGGGCCTTTTGCTGAAGCTTTCTTT.